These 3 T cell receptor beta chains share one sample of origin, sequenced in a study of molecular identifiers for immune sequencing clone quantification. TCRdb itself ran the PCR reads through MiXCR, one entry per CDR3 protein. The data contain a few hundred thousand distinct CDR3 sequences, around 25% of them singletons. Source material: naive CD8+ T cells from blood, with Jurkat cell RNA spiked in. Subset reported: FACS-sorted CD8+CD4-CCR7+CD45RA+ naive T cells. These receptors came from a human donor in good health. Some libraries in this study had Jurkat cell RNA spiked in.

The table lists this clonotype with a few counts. This CDR3 is CASSPSRVSLAYEQYF. For the CDR3, the DNA is TGTGCCAGCAGTCCGAGCAGAGTTTCGTTAGCCTACGAGCAGTACTTC. The chain couples TRBV27 to TRBJ2-7; D remains unclear. Germline loops: CDR1 MNHEY, CDR2 SMNVEV (reference sequence). The CDR3 is made up of 16 amino acids. V lost 5 bases, J lost 2 bases, and 19 bases lay in between.

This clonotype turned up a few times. The CDR3 spells CASSQEYAVSNQPQHF. CDR3 nucleotide sequence: TGCGCCAGCAGCCAAGAATACGCAGTAAGCAATCAGCCCCAGCATTTT. The chain is built from TRBV4-1 and TRBJ1-5; D ambiguous. Germline values: CDR1 MGHRA, CDR2 YSYEKL. CDR3 length: 16 residues. The V end lost 0 bases, the J end lost 1 base, and 10 bases lay between the germline ends.

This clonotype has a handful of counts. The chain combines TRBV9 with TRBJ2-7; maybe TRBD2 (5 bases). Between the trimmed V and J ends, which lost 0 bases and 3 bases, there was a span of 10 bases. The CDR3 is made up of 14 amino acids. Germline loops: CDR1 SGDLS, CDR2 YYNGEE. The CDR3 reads CASSVGTEDYEQYF. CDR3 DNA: TGTGCCAGCAGCGTAGGGACTGAGGACTACGAGCAGTACTTC.